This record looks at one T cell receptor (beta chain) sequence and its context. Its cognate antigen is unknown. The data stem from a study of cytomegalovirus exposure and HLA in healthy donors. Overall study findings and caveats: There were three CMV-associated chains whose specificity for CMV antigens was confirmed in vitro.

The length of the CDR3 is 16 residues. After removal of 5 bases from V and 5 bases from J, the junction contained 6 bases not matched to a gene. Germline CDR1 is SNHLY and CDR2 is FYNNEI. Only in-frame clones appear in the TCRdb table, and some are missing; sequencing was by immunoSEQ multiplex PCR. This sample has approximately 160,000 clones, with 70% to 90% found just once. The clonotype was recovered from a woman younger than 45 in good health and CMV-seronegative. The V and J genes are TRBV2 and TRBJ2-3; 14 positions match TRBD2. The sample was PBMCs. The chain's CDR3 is CASSLGLAGGKDTQYF. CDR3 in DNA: TGTGCCAGCAGTTTAGGACTAGCGGGGGGTAAAGATACGCAGTATTTT.